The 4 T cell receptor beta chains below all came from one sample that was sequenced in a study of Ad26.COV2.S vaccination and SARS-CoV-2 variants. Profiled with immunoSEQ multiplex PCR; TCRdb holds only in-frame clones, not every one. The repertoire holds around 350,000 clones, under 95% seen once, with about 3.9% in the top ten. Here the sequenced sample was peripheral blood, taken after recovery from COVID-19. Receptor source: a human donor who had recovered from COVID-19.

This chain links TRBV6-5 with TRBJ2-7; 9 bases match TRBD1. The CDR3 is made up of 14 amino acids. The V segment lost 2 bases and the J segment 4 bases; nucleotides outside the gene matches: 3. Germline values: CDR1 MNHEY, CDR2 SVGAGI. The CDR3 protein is CASSYRGQGYEQYF. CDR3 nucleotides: TGTGCCAGCAGTTACCGGGGACAGGGATACGAGCAGTACTTC.

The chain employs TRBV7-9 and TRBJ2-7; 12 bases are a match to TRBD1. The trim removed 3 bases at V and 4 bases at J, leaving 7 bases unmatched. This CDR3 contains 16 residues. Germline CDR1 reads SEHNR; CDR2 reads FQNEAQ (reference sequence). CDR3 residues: CASSFMGQGASYEQYF. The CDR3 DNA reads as TGTGCCAGCAGCTTCATGGGACAGGGGGCTTCGTACGAGCAGTACTTC.

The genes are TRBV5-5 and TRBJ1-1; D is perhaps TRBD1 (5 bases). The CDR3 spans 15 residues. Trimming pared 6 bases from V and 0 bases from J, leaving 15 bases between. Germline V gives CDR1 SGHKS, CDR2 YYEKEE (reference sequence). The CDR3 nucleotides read TGTGCCAGCATCACGACAGACACCATGAACACTGAAGCTTTCTTT. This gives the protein CASITTDTMNTEAFF.

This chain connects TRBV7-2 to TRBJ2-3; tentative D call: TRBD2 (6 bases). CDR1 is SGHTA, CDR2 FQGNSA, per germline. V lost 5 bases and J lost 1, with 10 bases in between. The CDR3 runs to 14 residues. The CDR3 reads CASSLVAGTDTQYF. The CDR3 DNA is TGTGCCAGCAGCCTAGTAGCGGGCACAGATACGCAGTATTTT.